The clone carrying this T cell receptor beta chain was recorded once. The data originate from a study of blood T cell repertoires in COVID-19. Overall study context: The samples span acute and convalescent COVID-19 from the United States, Italy and Spain. Sources were T cells, B-cell-depleted T cells, or PBMCs; the material itself was cDNA or gDNA.

How the authors handled the data: Scientists estimated how many nucleated cells there were by amplifying reference gene primers. Using immunoSEQ multiplex PCR, the repertoire was profiled, and TCRdb retains in-frame clones only, with some absent. That table supplies the V and J calls and clone size; D and trimming were determined from the DNA. Found here are 65,000 to 90,000 clones, approximately 85% of them singletons; the top ten hold roughly 8%. The CDR3 totals 16 residues. The V and J ends lost 3 bases and 0 bases, in that order; junction bases with no gene match: 4. The germline CDR1 and CDR2 sequences are KGHSH and LQKENI.

J is TRBJ1-1 and V is TRBV18; 10 bases agree with TRBD1. Material: peripheral blood. The clonotype was recovered from a middle-aged man with active COVID-19. This CDR3 reads CASSPGTGALNTEAFF. The CDR3 DNA reads TGTGCCAGCTCACCCGGGACAGGGGCCTTGAACACTGAAGCTTTCTTT. Full variable domain (rest looked up from reference TRBV18 and TRBJ1-1): NAGVMQNPRHLVRRRGQEARLRCSPMKGHSHVYWYRQLPEEGLKFMVYLQKENIIDESGMPKERFSAEFPKEGPSILRIQQVVRGDSAAYFCASSPGTGALNTEAFFGQGTRLTVV.